A single sample gave rise to the 9 T cell receptor beta chains below, sequenced in a study of blood T cells in healthy people across ages (dated by TCRdb to the mid-2010s). Libraries came from 5' RACE. Sequencing took place on an Illumina HiSeq 2500. A second roughly 6 to 11 cycle PCR used a sample-barcoded 5' primer and a J-beta primer mix. TCRdb reran the public reads through fastp at Q25 and MiXCR, keeping productive beta chains. Each CDR3 protein gets just one entry, which takes the most common genes and DNA from the rows behind it. The sample includes about 720,000 distinct CDR3 sequences, with more than 20% observed a single time. 3% to 4.5% of the sample belongs to the ten largest clones. These data are also associated with another study on T cells of mothers and their children.

The specimen sequenced was blood. The origin of the receptors is a boy aged 10-17 years in good health.

This clonotype occurred a few times. The gene calls are TRBV15 and TRBJ2-7, with 7 bases that match TRBD1. The CDR3 length is 17 residues. Per germline, CDR1 LNHNV and CDR2 YYDKDF (reference sequence). V lost 1 base, J lost 0 bases, and 9 bases stayed unmatched. CDR3 region: CATSRARTGTVSYEQYF. CDR3 bases: TGTGCCACCAGCAGAGCCAGAACCGGGACAGTCTCCTACGAGCAGTACTTC.

This clonotype appeared many times. The rearrangement uses TRBV5-1 and TRBJ2-7; D is uncertain. Per the germline V gene, CDR1 is SGHRS and CDR2 is YFSETQ. V lost 7 bases, J lost 3 bases, and 14 bases lay in between. CDR3 size: 13 residues. This CDR3 reads CASRVKPSYEQYF. CDR3 DNA: TGCGCCAGCCGCGTGAAACCGAGCTACGAGCAGTACTTC.

The chain joins TRBV12-3 or TRBV12-4 to TRBJ1-6; 9 bases are a match to TRBD1. The CDR3 sequence is 14 residues long. The junction had 2 bases not matched to a gene; V was cut back by 6 bases and J by 5 bases. The CDR3 region has the DNA TGTGCCAGCAGACAGGGGGCCCATAATTCACCCCTCCACTTT. Translated: CASRQGAHNSPLHF.

The gene calls are TRBV20-1 and TRBJ1-1, with D perhaps matching TRBD1 (5 bases). The ends were cut back, 0 bases at V and 5 bases at J, with 7 bases in the middle. The CDR3 runs 12 residues. The V gene's germline CDR1 is DFQATT and CDR2 SNEGSKA (reference sequence). The CDR3 region is CSARDGGTEAFF. CDR3 nucleotides: TGCAGTGCTAGAGATGGGGGGACTGAAGCTTTCTTT.

To note about this clonotype: The conserved phenylalanine or tryptophan normally closing the CDR3 is absent here, so this likely arose from a read error. DNA of the CDR3: TGCAGCGTTGATCCTGTCAATGAGCAGTTCCTC. Translation gives CSVDPVNEQFL. The rearrangement joins TRBV29-1 to TRBJ2-1, with D uncertain. V lost 3 bases to trimming and J lost 6 bases, with 6 bases between them. This CDR3 has 11 amino acids. The germline CDR1 and CDR2 sequences are SQVTM and ANQGSEA.

This clonotype showed up just a few times. J is TRBJ2-5 and V is TRBV20-1, with 7 nucleotides matching TRBD2. The V and J ends lost 3 bases and 2 bases, in that order; junction bases with no gene match: 9. The CDR3 spans 15 residues. Germline assignment: CDR1 DFQATT and CDR2 SNEGSKA (reference sequence). The CDR3 DNA follows: TGCAGTGCTAGCCCTCGACTAGCTCCGCAAGAGACCCAGTACTTC. Its protein product is CSASPRLAPQETQYF.

This clonotype was observed a few times. The V and J genes are TRBV28 and TRBJ2-5; no reliable D call. The J call may be faulty, since TRBJ2-7 better matches the DNA end. This CDR3 has 14 amino acids. Looked up from germline, CDR1 is MDHEN and CDR2 is SYDVKM. The CDR3 DNA follows: TGTGCCAGCAGTTTAAGGGTGCGGTCCTACGAGCAGTACTTC. It encodes CASSLRVRSYEQYF.

This clonotype has a handful of counts. V is TRBV11-1 and J is TRBJ2-5; D gene uncertain. The CDR3 extends over 16 amino acids. Trimming removed 0 bases from V and 5 bases from J, with 16 bases in between. From germline, CDR1 is SGHAT and CDR2 FQDESV (reference sequence). The CDR3 loop reads CASSLALTVSRETQYF. The CDR3 region has the DNA TGTGCCAGCAGCTTAGCGCTCACGGTTTCGAGGGAGACCCAGTACTTC.

This clonotype was seen a handful of times. The rearrangement joins TRBV2 to TRBJ2-7; TRBD1 matches 9 bases. CDR1 is SNHLY, CDR2 FYNNEI, per germline. The trim removed 8 bases at V and 7 bases at J, leaving 9 bases unmatched. The CDR3 extends over 13 amino acids. The CDR3 spells CASDLQGAREQYF. CDR3 nucleotides: TGTGCCAGCGACTTACAGGGGGCGAGGGAGCAGTACTTC.